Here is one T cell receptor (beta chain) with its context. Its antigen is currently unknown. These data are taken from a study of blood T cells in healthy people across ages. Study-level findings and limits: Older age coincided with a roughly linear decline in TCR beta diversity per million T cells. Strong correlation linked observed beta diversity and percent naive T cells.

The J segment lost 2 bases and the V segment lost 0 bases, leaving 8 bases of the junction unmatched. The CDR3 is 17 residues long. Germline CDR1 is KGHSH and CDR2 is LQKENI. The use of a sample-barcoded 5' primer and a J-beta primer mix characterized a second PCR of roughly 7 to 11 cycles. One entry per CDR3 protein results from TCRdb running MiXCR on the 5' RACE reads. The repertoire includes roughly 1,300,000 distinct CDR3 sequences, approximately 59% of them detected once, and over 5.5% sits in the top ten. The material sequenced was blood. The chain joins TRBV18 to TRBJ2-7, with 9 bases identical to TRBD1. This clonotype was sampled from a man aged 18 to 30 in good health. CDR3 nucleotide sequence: TGTGCCAGCTCACCACCCTTGGCCGGGACAGGGACCTACGAGCAGTACTTC. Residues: CASSPPLAGTGTYEQYF.